What follows are 32 T cell receptor beta chains derived from one specimen sequenced in a study of response to subunit inactivated influenza vaccine. TCRdb redid the calling of the RT-PCR reads with MiXCR, one entry per CDR3 protein. This repertoire shows about 700,000 distinct CDR3 sequences, roughly 14% found once; its top ten account for around a tenth. Material: PBMCs from blood, obtained about 12 days after vaccination. Receptors were obtained from a man between 50 and 59 years old who received an inactivated influenza vaccine.

This chain connects TRBV12-3 or TRBV12-4 to TRBJ2-1, with 7 bases identical to TRBD1. Trimming cost V 5 bases and J 2 bases; bases outside gene matches: 6. This CDR3 contains 15 residues. The CDR3: CASSDGTDPYNEQFF. In nucleotides, the CDR3 is TGTGCCAGCAGTGACGGGACAGACCCCTACAATGAGCAGTTCTTC.

The chain carries TRBV14 and TRBJ2-6; D is perhaps TRBD1 or TRBD2 (5 bases each). V dropped 0 bases and J dropped 0 bases, with 18 bases sitting between them. Germline values: CDR1 SGHDN, CDR2 FVKESK. This CDR3 has 20 residues. This chain's CDR3 is CASSQDDALGVTSGANVLTF. In DNA, the CDR3 is TGTGCCAGCAGCCAAGATGACGCCCTGGGGGTAACCTCTGGGGCCAACGTCCTGACTTTC.

This chain joins TRBV20-1 and TRBJ2-7; weak D call: TRBD1 (7 bases). This CDR3 is 14 amino acids long. Between the trimmed V and J ends, which lost 5 bases and 2 bases, there was a span of 16 bases. Germline V gene lookup returns CDR1 DFQATT and CDR2 SNEGSKA (reference sequence). The CDR3 sequence: CSARESGGPYEQYF. CDR3 bases: TGCAGTGCTCGGGAGTCAGGGGGACCCTACGAGCAGTACTTC.

The chain is built from TRBV28 and TRBJ2-2; D possibly corresponds to TRBD1 (6 bases). Germline V gene data show CDR1 as MDHEN and CDR2 as SYDVKM. This CDR3 comprises 17 residues. Trimming pared 4 bases from V and 1 base from J, leaving 16 bases between. The CDR3 region has the DNA TGTGCCAGCAGTTCCCCCTCAATGGGACAGAACACCGGGGAGCTGTTTTTT. Translation: CASSSPSMGQNTGELFF. Combining the CDR3 with reference TRBV28 and TRBJ2-2 gives the whole variable domain DVKVTQSSRYLVKRTGEKVFLECVQDMDHENMFWYRQDPGLGLRLIYFSYDVKMKEKGDIPEGYSVSREKKERFSLILESASTNQTSMYLCASSSPSMGQNTGELFFGEGSRLTVL.

This clonotype was seen just once. J is TRBJ2-3 and V is TRBV9; D uncertain. Germline assignment: CDR1 SGDLS and CDR2 YYNGEE. The CDR3 is 14 amino acids. V was trimmed by 0 bases and J by 4 bases, leaving 9 bases between them. This chain's CDR3 is CASSVAASADTQYF. The CDR3 DNA reads as TGTGCCAGCAGCGTAGCAGCGTCGGCAGATACGCAGTATTTT.

The table lists this clonotype with a few counts. This rearrangement joins TRBV5-1 to TRBJ1-2; D gene uncertain. From germline, CDR1 is SGHRS and CDR2 YFSETQ. The CDR3 is made up of 12 amino acids. Trimming stripped 0 bases from V and 6 bases from J, with 6 bases between. The CDR3 nucleotides are TGCGCCAGCAGCTTGGATGGGAATGGCTACACCTTC. It encodes CASSLDGNGYTF.

This rearrangement joins TRBV4-1 to TRBJ2-3; the D gene is possibly TRBD1 (5 bases). The CDR3 loop spans 15 amino acids. Trimming shortened V by 0 bases and J by 3 bases, and 10 bases separated the two germline ends. CDR1 and CDR2 (germline): MGHRA, YSYEKL. CDR3 protein: CASSQDSTGTDTQYF. The CDR3 DNA reads TGCGCCAGCAGCCAAGACAGTACAGGTACAGATACGCAGTATTTT.

The chain combines TRBV7-2 with TRBJ2-7, with a possible D match to TRBD1 (6 bases). The CDR3 extends over 13 amino acids. Germline V gene data show CDR1 as SGHTA and CDR2 as FQGNSA. V was trimmed by 5 bases and J by 7 bases, leaving 15 bases between them. Here the CDR3 DNA reads TGTGCCAGCAGCAGGAACAGGGTAGGGGAGCAGTACTTC. Amino acids: CASSRNRVGEQYF.

The genes are TRBV4-3 and TRBJ2-1, with 7 bases fitting TRBD1. The CDR3 totals 15 residues. The J segment lost 6 bases and the V segment lost 4 bases, leaving 9 bases of the junction unmatched. From germline, CDR1 is LGHNA and CDR2 YSLEER. The CDR3 loop is CASSLTGFASNEQFF. The CDR3, as DNA: TGCGCCAGCAGCCTGACAGGGTTCGCGAGCAATGAGCAGTTCTTC.

The rearrangement links TRBV20-1 to TRBJ1-3, with D possibly being TRBD1 (5 bases). The length of the CDR3 is 13 residues. Germline lookup yields CDR1 DFQATT and CDR2 SNEGSKA (reference sequence). Trimming stripped 3 bases from V and 0 bases from J, with 6 bases between. CDR3 sequence: CSASRGSGNTIYF. The CDR3 DNA is TGCAGTGCTAGTAGGGGCTCTGGAAACACCATATATTTT.

With regard to this clonotype: A read error may produce the germline difference seen at one junction end. The rearrangement links TRBV4-2 to TRBJ2-2; no definite D call. This CDR3 is built from 15 residues. Germline assignment: CDR1 LGHNA and CDR2 YNFKEQ. The CDR3 nucleotides are TGTGACAGCAGCCAGCCGACGATAGACCCCGGGGAGCTGTTTTTT. This encodes CDSSQPTIDPGELFF.

This sequence joins TRBV19 and TRBJ2-3; 10 nucleotides agree with TRBD1. V shed 4 bases, J shed 2 bases, and the junction held 6 bases outside the gene matches. The germline gives CDR1 LNHDA, CDR2 SQIVND (reference sequence). This CDR3 contains 16 residues. The DNA of the CDR3 is TGTGCCAGTAGTACCAGGGACAGGGGTTTCACAGATACGCAGTATTTT. Translated: CASSTRDRGFTDTQYF.

This clonotype was observed many times. This chain joins TRBV29-1 and TRBJ2-3; TRBD2 agrees at 8 bases. CDR1 and CDR2 from the germline V gene are SQVTM and ANQGSEA. The CDR3 has 15 residues. Unmatched junction bases numbered 8, after V lost 0 bases and J lost 6 bases. In nucleotides, the CDR3 is TGCAGCGTTGAAGACCGATTTAGCGGGACTGATACGCAGTATTTT. Translation: CSVEDRFSGTDTQYF.

V and J are TRBV20-1 and TRBJ2-7; D ambiguous. The CDR3 extends over 13 amino acids. V lost 6 bases and J 0 bases, leaving 12 bases between the germline ends. Germline lookup yields CDR1 DFQATT and CDR2 SNEGSKA (reference sequence). CDR3 sequence: CSAAAASSYEQYF. The DNA of the CDR3 is TGCAGTGCGGCAGCAGCCAGCTCCTACGAGCAGTACTTC.

The chain couples TRBV3-1 to TRBJ2-7, with 8 bases aligning to TRBD2. The CDR3 has 14 residues. Germline CDR1 and CDR2: LGHDT and YNNKEL (reference sequence). V shed 4 bases and J 2 bases; nucleotides not matched to a gene: 4. CDR3 region: CASSPGGAAYEQYF. As DNA, the CDR3 is TGTGCCAGCAGCCCCGGGGGGGCGGCCTACGAGCAGTACTTC.

This clonotype was counted a few times. This chain joins TRBV11-2 and TRBJ1-1; 7 bases align to TRBD1. Germline trimming cut 3 bases from V and 3 bases from J; bases unmatched to any gene: 7. The CDR3 loop spans 15 amino acids. Germline V lookup: CDR1 SGHAT, CDR2 FQNNGV. The DNA of the CDR3 is TGTGCCAGCAGCTTCAACCCGGGACAGTACACTGAAGCTTTCTTT. This sequence encodes CASSFNPGQYTEAFF.

A word on this clonotype: At one end, the junction sequence differs from germline, possibly due to a read error. The chain couples TRBV7-7 to TRBJ2-3; D may be TRBD1 or TRBD2 (5 bases each). CDR1 is SSHAT, CDR2 FNYEAQ, per germline (reference sequence). The CDR3 sequence is 15 residues long. The CDR3 DNA sequence: TGTGCTAGCAGCGAGGGGCACAGGTCTGGTGATACGCAGTATTTT. Amino acids: CASSEGHRSGDTQYF.

This clonotype was seen ten or more times. The genes are TRBV6-5 and TRBJ2-6; possibly TRBD2 for D (5 bases). The CDR3 extends over 16 amino acids. The V end was cut by 0 bases, the J end by 0 bases, with 6 bases between. CDR1 is MNHEY and CDR2 is SVGAGI in the germline V gene. The CDR3 bases are TGTGCCAGCAGTTACTCGGGGAGCTCTGGGGCCAACGTCCTGACTTTC. Protein sequence: CASSYSGSSGANVLTF.

The chain combines TRBV7-2 with TRBJ2-1, with 9 bases fitting TRBD2. The CDR3 length is 15 residues. Germline loops: CDR1 SGHTA, CDR2 FQGNSA. V was clipped by 7 bases and J by 0 bases; unmatched bases: 4. For the CDR3, the DNA is TGTGCCAGCACCGGCGGGGGGGGCTCCTACAATGAGCAGTTCTTC. It specifies CASTGGGGSYNEQFF.

The rearrangement joins TRBV11-2 to TRBJ2-5; no clear D gene. CDR1 is SGHAT, CDR2 FQNNGV, per germline. Deletions cut 2 bases from V and 3 bases from J, with 4 bases between. The CDR3 runs to 12 residues. Here the CDR3 reads CASSLMEETQYF. The CDR3 DNA reads TGTGCCAGCAGCTTAATGGAAGAGACCCAGTACTTC.

V and J are TRBV7-9 and TRBJ2-3; TRBD2 might be the D (7 bases). CDR1 and CDR2 from the germline V gene are SEHNR and FQNEAQ (reference sequence). The CDR3 is made up of 15 amino acids. V dropped 5 bases and J dropped 2 bases, with 14 bases sitting between them. CDR3 protein: CASSPRGGATDTQYF. The CDR3, as DNA: TGTGCCAGCAGCCCTCGTGGGGGGGCCACAGATACGCAGTATTTT.

This clonotype was counted between two and nine times. The CDR3 here is CASSLNDVDEQFF. The CDR3 nucleotides are TGCGCCAGCAGCCTAAATGATGTCGATGAGCAGTTCTTC. The rearrangement uses TRBV5-1 and TRBJ2-1; D gene ambiguous. The CDR3 runs 13 residues. Germline V gene sequence: CDR1 SGHRS, CDR2 YFSETQ. V lost 4 bases and J lost 8, with 13 bases in between.

In this sample, this clonotype turned up many times. This rearrangement joins TRBV2 to TRBJ2-1, with 7 bases identical to TRBD1. The CDR3 sequence is 15 residues long. Germline trimming cut 9 bases from V and 6 bases from J; bases unmatched to any gene: 14. The germline V gene has CDR1 SNHLY and CDR2 FYNNEI. The DNA of the CDR3 is TGTGCCAGTAGACAGAGACAGGGTTTGGTCAATGAGCAGTTCTTC. This encodes CASRQRQGLVNEQFF.

The chain uses TRBV29-1 and TRBJ1-2; tentative D call: TRBD1 (5 bases). Germline V lookup: CDR1 SQVTM, CDR2 ANQGSEA. Trimming stripped 4 bases from V and 5 bases from J, with 11 bases between. The CDR3 consists of 12 residues. CDR3 residues: CSVGGIGYGYTF. The CDR3 DNA follows: TGCAGCGTTGGGGGGATCGGGTATGGCTACACCTTC. The full variable domain, its missing parts supplied by reference TRBV29-1 and TRBJ1-2, is SAVISQKPSRDICQRGTSLTIQCQVDSQVTMMFWYRQQPGQSLTLIATANQGSEATYESGFVIDKFPISRPNLTFSTLTVSNMSPEDSSIYLCSVGGIGYGYTFGSGTRLTVV.

CDR3 DNA sequence: TGCAGTGCTAGAAATGTGGGAGGGCCTATGTACGAGCAGTACTTC. It codes for CSARNVGGPMYEQYF. The J gene is TRBJ2-7, the V gene TRBV20-1; 7 bases map to TRBD2. V gave up 2 bases and J gave up 4 bases; unmatched junction bases: 11. This CDR3 is 15 amino acids long. Per germline, CDR1 DFQATT and CDR2 SNEGSKA (reference sequence).

This rearrangement joins TRBV3-1 to TRBJ2-6, with 9 bases fitting TRBD1. Germline V lookup: CDR1 LGHDT, CDR2 YNNKEL (reference sequence). V was clipped by 4 bases and J by 2 bases; unmatched bases: 9. CDR3 length: 18 amino acids. The CDR3 spells CASSLRGTGFTGANVLTF. As DNA, the CDR3 is TGTGCCAGCAGCCTTCGAGGGACAGGGTTTACTGGGGCCAACGTCCTGACTTTC.

This clonotype was recorded a few times. The chain uses TRBV7-2 and TRBJ2-3, with D perhaps TRBD1 (8 bases). V was trimmed by 2 bases and J by 0 bases, leaving 15 bases between them. The germline gives CDR1 SGHTA, CDR2 FQGNSA. The CDR3 contains 17 residues. The CDR3 protein is CASSLSTGGDSTDTQYF. CDR3 coding DNA: TGTGCCAGCAGCTTAAGTACAGGGGGGGATAGCACAGATACGCAGTATTTT. Full variable domain (missing parts from reference TRBV7-2 and TRBJ2-3): GAGVSQSPSNKVTEKGKDVELRCDPISGHTALYWYRQSLGQGLEFLIYFQGNSAPDKSGLPSDRFSAERTGGSVSTLTIQRTQQEDSAVYLCASSLSTGGDSTDTQYFGPGTRLTVL.

This clonotype was counted between two and nine times. The rearrangement uses TRBV6-5 and TRBJ2-2, with D unresolved. V lost 4 bases and J lost 3, with 9 bases in between. Per the germline V gene, CDR1 is MNHEY and CDR2 is SVGAGI. The CDR3 totals 14 residues. CDR3 DNA sequence: TGTGCCAGCAGTTCGCTGGGATACACCGGGGAGCTGTTTTTT. Translation gives CASSSLGYTGELFF.

The table lists this clonotype with a few counts. The chain recombines TRBV11-3 with TRBJ2-2, with D possibly called TRBD1 or TRBD2 (6 bases each). Trimming took off 2 bases at V and 5 bases at J, with 9 bases between the two ends. Looked up from germline, CDR1 is SGHNT and CDR2 is YENEEA. This CDR3 comprises 14 residues. CDR3 loop: CASSLRGETGELFF. CDR3 DNA sequence: TGTGCCAGCAGCTTAAGGGGGGAAACCGGGGAGCTGTTTTTT.

In this sample, this clonotype turned up many times. V usage is TRBV25-1 and J usage is TRBJ2-1; 9 bases map to TRBD1. Trimming took 8 bases from V and 7 from J; bases not matched to a gene: 0. The CDR3 runs to 11 residues. From germline, CDR1 is MGHDK and CDR2 SYGVNS. The CDR3 spells CASGQGNEQFF. As DNA, the CDR3 is TGTGCCAGCGGACAGGGGAATGAGCAGTTCTTC.

The V gene is TRBV4-1, the J gene TRBJ2-5, with TRBD2 matching 11 bases. CDR3 length: 18 residues. Trimming took 3 bases from V and 2 from J; bases not matched to a gene: 11. Germline V gene sequence: CDR1 MGHRA, CDR2 YSYEKL. The CDR3 DNA reads as TGCGCCAGCAGCCACCTTCTCTTGGGACTAGCGGTGCAAGAGACCCAGTACTTC. It codes for CASSHLLLGLAVQETQYF.

Only a few counts were recorded for this clonotype. The chain couples TRBV6-1 to TRBJ1-5, with D possibly matching TRBD1 (5 bases). The V gene lost 2 bases and the J gene lost 7 bases, with 6 bases spanning the gap. From germline, CDR1 is MNHNS and CDR2 SASEGT. There are 12 residues in the CDR3. CDR3 loop: CASSERDQPQHF. CDR3 nucleotides: TGTGCCAGCAGTGAAAGGGACCAGCCCCAGCATTTT.